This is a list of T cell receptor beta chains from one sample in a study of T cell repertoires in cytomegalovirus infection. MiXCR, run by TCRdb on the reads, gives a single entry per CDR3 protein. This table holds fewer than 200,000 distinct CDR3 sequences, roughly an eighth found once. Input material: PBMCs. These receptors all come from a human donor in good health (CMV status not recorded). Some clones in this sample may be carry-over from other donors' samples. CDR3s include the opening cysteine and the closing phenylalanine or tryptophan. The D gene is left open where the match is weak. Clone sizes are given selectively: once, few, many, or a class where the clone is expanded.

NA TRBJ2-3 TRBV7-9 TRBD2 TGTGCCAGCAGCTCCCTAGGGGAGGGAGATACGCAGTATTTT CASSSLGEGDTQYF
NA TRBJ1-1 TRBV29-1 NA TGCAGCGGCAGGTCGGGGAACACTGAAGCTTTCTTT CSGRSGNTEAFF
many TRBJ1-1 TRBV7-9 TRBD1 TGTGCCAGCAGCTCAGCGAGGGGGCCGGGGGCTGAAGCTTTCTTT CASSSARGPGAEAFF
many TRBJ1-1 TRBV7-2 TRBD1 TGTGCCAGCAGCCCCAGGGGGGGGTTGAACACTGAAGCTTTCTTT CASSPRGGLNTEAFF
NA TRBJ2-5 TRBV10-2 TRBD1 TGCGCCAGCAGTGAGACAGGGGACCAAGAGACCCAGTACTTC CASSETGDQETQYF
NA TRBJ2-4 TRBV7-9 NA TGTGCCAGCAGCTTGCGAACAGGATTTGCCAAAAACATTCAGTACTTC CASSLRTGFAKNIQYF
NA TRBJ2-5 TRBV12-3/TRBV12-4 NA TGTGCCAGCAGTCCGATTCAAGAGACCCAGTACTTC CASSPIQETQYF
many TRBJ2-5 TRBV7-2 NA TGTGCCAGCAGCTTAGTTCCGTCCCAAGAGACCCAGTACTTC CASSLVPSQETQYF
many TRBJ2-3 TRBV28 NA TGTGCCAGCAGTTCCTCAAAGAGACGAAGCACAGATACGCAGTATTTT CASSSSKRRSTDTQYF
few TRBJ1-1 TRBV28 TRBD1 TGTGCCAGCGGACAGGGCACTGAAGCTTTCTTT CASGQGTEAFF
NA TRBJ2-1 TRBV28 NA TGTGCCAGCACCCAGGGGGGACCAAGGTCGAATGAGCAGTTCTTC CASTQGGPRSNEQFF
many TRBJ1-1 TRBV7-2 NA TGTGCCAGCAGCCCAGGGGACACTGAAGCTTTCTTT CASSPGDTEAFF
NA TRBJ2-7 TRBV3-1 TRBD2 TGTGCCAGCAGCCAAGATGGGGGCCCTAGGTTTGGGACTAGCTTCGGTGAGCAGTACTTC CASSQDGGPRFGTSFGEQYF
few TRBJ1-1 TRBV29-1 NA TGCAGCGTCCCCTTGAACACTGAAGCTTTCTTT CSVPLNTEAFF
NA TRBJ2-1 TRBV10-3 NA TGTGCCATCAGTGAGTCTCCGGTCTTC CAISESPVF
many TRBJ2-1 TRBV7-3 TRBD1 TGTGCCAGCGGACCCCAGGGGGCAGTTGGCAATGAGCAGTTCTTC CASGPQGAVGNEQFF
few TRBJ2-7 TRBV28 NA TGTGCCAGCAGTCCCTCGGGGATCTCCTACGAGCAGTACTTC CASSPSGISYEQYF
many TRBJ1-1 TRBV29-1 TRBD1 TGCAGCCCCCTTGGTGCAGGGGGCTTTGGCACTGAAGCTTTCTTT CSPLGAGGFGTEAFF
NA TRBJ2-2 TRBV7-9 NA TGTGCCAGCAGCACACTCGGACAGGGACTAGTCGACACCGGGGAGCTGTTTTTT CASSTLGQGLVDTGELFF
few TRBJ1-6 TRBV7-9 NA TGTGCCAGCAGCTTGCGTCCCGGGACGGGGAATTCACCCCTCCACTTT CASSLRPGTGNSPLHF
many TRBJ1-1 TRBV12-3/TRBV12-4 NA TGTGCCAGCAGTTTAGGCAGCCCCTTATCAGCTTTCTTT CASSLGSPLSAFF
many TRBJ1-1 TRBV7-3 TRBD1 TGTGCCAGCAGCTTGACAGGGTGGGCTGAAGCTTTCTTT CASSLTGWAEAFF
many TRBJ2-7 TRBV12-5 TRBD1 TGTGCTAGTGGTTACCCAGCCCCCGCATACCGGGACAGCCCCTACGAGCAGTACTTC CASGYPAPAYRDSPYEQYF
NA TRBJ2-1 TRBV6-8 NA TGTGCCAGCAGTCCCGGAGGGCACAATGAGCAGTTCTTC CASSPGGHNEQFF
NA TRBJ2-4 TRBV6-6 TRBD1 TGTGCCAGCAGCCAGGACAGGGCAGGAGCCAAAAACATTCAGTACTTC CASSQDRAGAKNIQYF
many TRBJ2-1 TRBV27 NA TGTGCCAGCATGTGGTTGGCGGGTTACAATGAGCAGTTCTTC CASMWLAGYNEQFF
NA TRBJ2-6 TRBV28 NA TGTGCCAGCAGTTTTGTGGGCAGGGCAATTACGGGGGCCAACGTCCTGACTTTC CASSFVGRAITGANVLTF
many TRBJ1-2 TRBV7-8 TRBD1 TGTGCCAGCAGCACACAAACAGGGGGCAGCGGTGGCTACACCTTC CASSTQTGGSGGYTF
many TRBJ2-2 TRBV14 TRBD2 TGTGCCAGCAGCCAAGATAGCAGACTAGCGGGATCGAGCACCGGGGAGCTGTTTTTT CASSQDSRLAGSSTGELFF
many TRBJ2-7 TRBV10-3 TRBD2 TGTGCCATCAATGACCCCCAGCGGGAGGGCCAGGACGAGCAGTACTTC CAINDPQREGQDEQYF
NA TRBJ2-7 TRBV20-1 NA TGCAGTGCTAGAGACCCTAATAGAGGCAGGGCCTACGAGCAGTACTTC CSARDPNRGRAYEQYF
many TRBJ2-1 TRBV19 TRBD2 TGTGCCAGTAGTCTCGGACTAGTCCAAGGAAATGAGCAGTTCTTC CASSLGLVQGNEQFF
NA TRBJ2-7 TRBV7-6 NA TGTGCCAGCAGCGTCGGGGCGTGCGAGCAGTACTTC CASSVGACEQYF
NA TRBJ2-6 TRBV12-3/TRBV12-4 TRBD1 TGTGCCAGCAGCCCGAGACAGGGATTGACTGGGGCCAACGTCCTGACTTTC CASSPRQGLTGANVLTF
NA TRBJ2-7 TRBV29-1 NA TGCAGCGTTCAAACCAGCCCCCTCGAGCAGTACTTC CSVQTSPLEQYF
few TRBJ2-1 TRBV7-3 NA TGTGCCAGCAGTCCCCGGGGCTTCAATGAGCAGTTCTTC CASSPRGFNEQFF
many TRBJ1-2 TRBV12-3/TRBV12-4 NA TGTGCCAGCAGTTTAGGATCCCCCTATGGCTACACCTTC CASSLGSPYGYTF
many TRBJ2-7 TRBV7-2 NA TGTGCCAGCAGCCCGGTCGGGCACAACTCCTACGAGCAGTACTTC CASSPVGHNSYEQYF
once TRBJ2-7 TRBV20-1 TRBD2 TGCAGTGCTAGAGTCCGACTAGCGGGAGTAAACGAGCAGTACTTC CSARVRLAGVNEQYF
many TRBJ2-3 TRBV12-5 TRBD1 TGTGCTAGTGCCGATGGACAGGGGAGGGCAGATACGCAGTATTTT CASADGQGRADTQYF
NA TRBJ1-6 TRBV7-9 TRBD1 TGTGCCAGCAGCTTAGCCAGGGGGTCATATAACAATTCACCCCTCCACTTT CASSLARGSYNNSPLHF
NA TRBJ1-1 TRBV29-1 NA TGCAGCGTCGCGGTCACTGAAGCTTTCTTT CSVAVTEAFF
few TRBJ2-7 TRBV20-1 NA TGCAGTGCCTACACAGGGAACTCCCACGAGCAGTACTTC CSAYTGNSHEQYF
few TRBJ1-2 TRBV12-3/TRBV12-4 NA TGTGCCAGCAGTTTAGTGTCGGGACTCTATGGCTACACCTTC CASSLVSGLYGYTF
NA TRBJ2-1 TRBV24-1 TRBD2 TGTGCCACCAGTGATCTGGGAGGGCCCTACAATGAGCAGTTCTTC CATSDLGGPYNEQFF